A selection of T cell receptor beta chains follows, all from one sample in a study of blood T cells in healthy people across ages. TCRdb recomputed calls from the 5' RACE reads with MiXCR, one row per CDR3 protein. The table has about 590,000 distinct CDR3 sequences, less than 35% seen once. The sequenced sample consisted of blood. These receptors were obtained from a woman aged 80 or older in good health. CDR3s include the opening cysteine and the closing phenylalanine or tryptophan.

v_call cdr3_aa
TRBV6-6 CASSSTRTGTNEQYF
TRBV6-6 CASSSQSSYNSPLHF
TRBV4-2 CASSQDLADTQYF
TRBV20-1 CSADPLQGTYGYTF
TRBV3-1 CASSHGTSGGASYEQYF
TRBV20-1 CSARPGAFQETQYF
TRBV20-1 CSARPLEGSYNEQFF
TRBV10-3 CAIGQLNTEAFF
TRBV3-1 CANSPLRRNTEAFF
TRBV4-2 CASTSNYGYTF
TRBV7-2 CASSPPGQTQYF
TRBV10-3 CAISEGQNYGYTF
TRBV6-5 CASSPSGAKAFF
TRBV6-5 CASSYSPGNTEAFF
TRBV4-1 CASSQFQGNYGYTF